A selection of T cell receptor beta chains follows, all from one sample in a study of blood T cells in healthy people across ages. One entry per CDR3 protein results from TCRdb running MiXCR on the 5' RACE reads. The table includes around 1.5 million distinct CDR3 sequences, roughly 64% detected once. The sample taken for sequencing was blood. The receptors come from a young man in good health. CDR3s include the opening cysteine and the closing phenylalanine or tryptophan. The D gene is left open where the match is weak. Clone size is not always given. Where it is, it says once, few, many or a class for expanded clones.

d_call | j_call | v_call | clone_size | cdr3_nt | cdr3_aa
TRBD2 | TRBJ2-3 | TRBV5-1 | NA | TGCGCCAGCAGCTTGGATTTGGGACTAGCGACAGATACGCAGTATTTT | CASSLDLGLATDTQYF
NA | TRBJ2-7 | TRBV12-3/TRBV12-4 | NA | TGTGCCAGCAGTACACACAGGACCTCCTACGAGCAGTACTTC | CASSTHRTSYEQYF
NA | TRBJ2-1 | TRBV11-2 | few | TGTGCCAGCAGCTGGGTAGGAGATCGGAATGAGCAGTTCTTC | CASSWVGDRNEQFF
TRBD1 | TRBJ2-7 | TRBV15 | NA | TGTGCCACCAGCAGCGACAGGGGGCAACCACCCTACGAGCAGTACTTC | CATSSDRGQPPYEQYF
TRBD2 | TRBJ2-1 | TRBV11-2 | NA | TGTGCCTGCGATAGCGGGAGTGGTAATGAGCAGTTCTTC | CACDSGSGNEQFF
NA | TRBJ2-2 | TRBV5-1 | NA | TGCGCCACGGCCGAAGGGGACACCGGGGAGCTGTTTTTT | CATAEGDTGELFF
NA | TRBJ2-3 | TRBV5-4 | NA | TGTGCCAGCAGCTTAGGGGCAGCGGCAGATACGCAGTATTTT | CASSLGAAADTQYF
TRBD1 | TRBJ1-2 | TRBV10-3 | NA | TGTGCCATCAGTGAGTCAAAACCGGGACAGCTCTATGGCTACACCTTC | CAISESKPGQLYGYTF
TRBD1 | TRBJ2-3 | TRBV2 | few | TGTGCCAGCAGTACACTAGACAGGGGCGATGATACGCAGTATTTT | CASSTLDRGDDTQYF
NA | TRBJ1-5 | TRBV7-6 | few | TGTGCCAGCAGCTTAGCGCCTGGAGGACCCGTTAGCAATCAGCCCCAGCATTTT | CASSLAPGGPVSNQPQHF
NA | TRBJ1-6 | TRBV20-1 | NA | TGCAGTGCTAGAGCAGTTCGAAGTAATTCACCCCTCCACTTT | CSARAVRSNSPLHF
NA | TRBJ1-2 | TRBV7-2 | few | TGTGCCAGCAGCTTATATCCTTCCTATGGCTACACCTTC | CASSLYPSYGYTF
NA | TRBJ2-7 | TRBV27 | NA | TGTGCCAGCAGTTTATACGGCCAGCAATACGAGCAGTACTTC | CASSLYGQQYEQYF
TRBD2 | TRBJ2-1 | TRBV5-5 | NA | TGTGCCAGCAGCTTGGGCGGGAGGGCCGAAAATGAGCAGTTCTTC | CASSLGGRAENEQFF
TRBD2 | TRBJ2-7 | TRBV6-2/TRBV6-3 | NA | TGTGCCAGCAGTGTTCTAGCGGTAACCTACAATGAGCAGTACTTC | CASSVLAVTYNEQYF
NA | TRBJ1-2 | TRBV12-3/TRBV12-4 | few | TGTGCCAGCAGCCTTAACAGGGTGGAAGGCTACACCTTC | CASSLNRVEGYTF
NA | TRBJ2-7 | TRBV6-5 | NA | TGTGCCAGCAGTTACGGGGGGACAGCAGTCTACGAGCAGTACTTC | CASSYGGTAVYEQYF
NA | TRBJ2-7 | TRBV28 | NA | TGTGCCAGCAGTCCCCCAGAAAGTGGGGAGACCCGGTACTTC | CASSPPESGETRYF
NA | TRBJ2-7 | TRBV4-1 | NA | TGCGCCAGCAGCCGGGGAAGGTCCAGCTCCTACGAGCAGTACTTC | CASSRGRSSSYEQYF
TRBD1 | TRBJ2-5 | TRBV20-1 | NA | TGCAGTGCACAGGGGACGTTAGAGACCCAGTACTTC | CSAQGTLETQYF
NA | TRBJ1-4 | TRBV6-6 | NA | TGTGCCAGCAGTTACGCAGCGAATGAAAAACTGTTTTTT | CASSYAANEKLFF
TRBD2 | TRBJ2-3 | TRBV25-1 | NA | TGTGCCAGCAGTGGGACCCCAAACTGGCGGGAGGTTCAAGATACGCAGTATTTT | CASSGTPNWREVQDTQYF
NA | TRBJ2-3 | TRBV12-3/TRBV12-4 | few | TGTGCCAGCAGGAGACGGGGCACAGATACGCAGTATTTT | CASRRRGTDTQYF
NA | TRBJ2-1 | TRBV7-2 | NA | TGTGCCAGCAGCTCTAGAAAGGGACTGGCGGGTAGCAATGAGCAGTTCTTC | CASSSRKGLAGSNEQFF
NA | TRBJ2-5 | TRBV20-1 | NA | TGCAGTGCTAGACCCTTCGGGGGCGGGGGAGAGACCCAGTACTTC | CSARPFGGGGETQYF
NA | TRBJ2-7 | TRBV5-1 | few | TGCGCCAGCAGCTTGAAGCCTACGCAGGCCTACGAGCAGTACTTC | CASSLKPTQAYEQYF
NA | TRBJ2-1 | TRBV4-1 | few | TGCGCCAGCTCTCGGCCCCCCGAGAGGGGCAATGAGCAGTTCTTC | CASSRPPERGNEQFF
NA | TRBJ2-5 | TRBV7-9 | NA | TGTGCCAGCAGCTTTCAACCGGCCCCCCAAGAGACCCAGTACTTC | CASSFQPAPQETQYF
NA | TRBJ2-7 | TRBV9 | NA | TGTGCCAGCAGCGTAGAGGCAGGCTACGAGCAGTACTTC | CASSVEAGYEQYF
TRBD2 | TRBJ2-2 | TRBV6-5 | NA | TGTGCCAGCAGTTACTCAAGACTGGGGAGGGGTCCCCTGTTGGGCGGGGAGCTGTTTTTT | CASSYSRLGRGPLLGGELFF
NA | TRBJ2-5 | TRBV25-1 | NA | TGTGCCAGCAGTGAATACAGGGGTGAGACCCAGTACTTC | CASSEYRGETQYF
NA | TRBJ2-5 | TRBV12-3/TRBV12-4 | few | TGTGCCAGCAGTTATGGTGAAACCTCCCAAGAGACCCAGTACTTC | CASSYGETSQETQYF
TRBD2 | TRBJ2-5 | TRBV7-2 | NA | TGTGCCAGCAGCTTAGGGCTAGCGGGAGAGGTGGTGGAGCAGTACTTC | CASSLGLAGEVVEQYF
TRBD2 | TRBJ2-2 | TRBV4-1 | once | TGCGGGGCGGGGGGGCCGAACACCGGGGAGCTGTTTTTT | CGAGGPNTGELFF
NA | TRBJ1-1 | TRBV6-2/TRBV6-3 | NA | TGTGCCAGCAGTTACAACCGGGGGGTGAACACTGAAGCTTTCTTT | CASSYNRGVNTEAFF
NA | TRBJ1-6 | TRBV27 | NA | TGTGCCAGCAGCTCTTCGTGGCTGGCCCTCCACTTT | CASSSSWLALHF
NA | TRBJ1-1 | TRBV20-1 | NA | TGCAGTGCCCTTAGGGGCGTGAACACTGAAGCTTTCTTT | CSALRGVNTEAFF
TRBD1 | TRBJ2-7 | TRBV12-3/TRBV12-4 | NA | TGTGCCAGCAGTGTGACAGGGCCCATCTACGAGCAGTACTTC | CASSVTGPIYEQYF
TRBD1 | TRBJ2-5 | TRBV13 | NA | TGTGCCAGCAGCCCGACAGGGACGGGTGAGACCCAGTACTTC | CASSPTGTGETQYF
NA | TRBJ1-1 | TRBV4-3 | NA | TGCGCCAGCAGCCGCGCCCGGGGCGGTGAAGCTTTCTTT | CASSRARGGEAFF
NA | TRBJ2-3 | TRBV11-2 | few | TGTGCCAGCACACCCTCCGGAGGCAGGGTGGCGGATACGCAGTATTTT | CASTPSGGRVADTQYF
NA | TRBJ2-4 | TRBV25-1 | few | TGTGCCAGCAGTGAATCAGGGGAGGCCAAAAACATTCAGTACTTC | CASSESGEAKNIQYF
TRBD2 | TRBJ2-1 | TRBV6-5 | few | TGTGCCAGCAGTTACCCGGGACTAGCGCCGGATGAGCAGTTCTTC | CASSYPGLAPDEQFF
TRBD2 | TRBJ2-5 | TRBV6-2/TRBV6-3 | NA | TGTGCCAGCAGTTATGTTGGCGGGGGGGTGCTTTCCGGAGAGACCCAGTACTTC | CASSYVGGGVLSGETQYF
NA | TRBJ2-1 | TRBV4-2 | NA | TGTGCCAGCAGCCCCGCGGACGCCCCATGGATCTACAATGAGCAGTTCTTC | CASSPADAPWIYNEQFF
TRBD2 | TRBJ2-3 | TRBV7-2 | NA | TGTGCCAGCAGCTCGCCGGGACTAGCGGGGGGGCCGTTCTTCACAGATACGCAGTATTTT | CASSSPGLAGGPFFTDTQYF
NA | TRBJ1-5 | TRBV12-3/TRBV12-4 | NA | TGTGCCAGCAGTTTGGGGACGCTATTCAATCAGCCCCAGCATTTT | CASSLGTLFNQPQHF
TRBD1 | TRBJ1-5 | TRBV10-3 | few | TGTGCCATCAGTCGGACAGGGGAGAACAATCAGCCCCAGCATTTT | CAISRTGENNQPQHF
TRBD1 | TRBJ2-3 | TRBV4-1 | NA | TGCGCCAGCAGCCCCCTAACAATCACAGGGGGAGGCACAGATACGCAGTATTTT | CASSPLTITGGGTDTQYF
TRBD2 | TRBJ2-3 | TRBV11-2 | NA | TGTGCCAGCAGCGCATCAGCGGGGGTAAGGGGAGATACGCAGTATTTT | CASSASAGVRGDTQYF
NA | TRBJ2-4 | TRBV7-2 | NA | TGTGCCAGCAGCTCTAGAAACATTCAGTACTTC | CASSSRNIQYF
TRBD2 | TRBJ2-3 | TRBV7-8 | NA | TGTGCCAGCAGCTTAGCGGCTAGCGGGAGAGGCACAGATACGCAGTATTTT | CASSLAASGRGTDTQYF
NA | TRBJ1-2 | TRBV10-3 | NA | TGTGCCATCCCAAGATCTGCGGACAGAGCGTATGGCTACACCTTC | CAIPRSADRAYGYTF
NA | TRBJ2-2 | TRBV27 | few | TGTGCCAGCAGTTTTGGGGGGTTAATCGGGGAGCTGTTTTTT | CASSFGGLIGELFF
NA | TRBJ2-5 | TRBV4-3 | NA | TGCGCCAGCAGCCAAGATGGTGCCCCCGAACCCCAGTACTTC | CASSQDGAPEPQYF
TRBD2 | TRBJ2-1 | TRBV29-1 | NA | TGCAGCGTAGGCCCTAGCGGAGGGTACAATGAGCAGTTCTTC | CSVGPSGGYNEQFF
TRBD2 | TRBJ2-4 | TRBV7-2 | once | TGTGCCAGCAGCTTAGACCCCCGGGACTACTTAGCCAAAAACATTCAGTACTTC | CASSLDPRDYLAKNIQYF